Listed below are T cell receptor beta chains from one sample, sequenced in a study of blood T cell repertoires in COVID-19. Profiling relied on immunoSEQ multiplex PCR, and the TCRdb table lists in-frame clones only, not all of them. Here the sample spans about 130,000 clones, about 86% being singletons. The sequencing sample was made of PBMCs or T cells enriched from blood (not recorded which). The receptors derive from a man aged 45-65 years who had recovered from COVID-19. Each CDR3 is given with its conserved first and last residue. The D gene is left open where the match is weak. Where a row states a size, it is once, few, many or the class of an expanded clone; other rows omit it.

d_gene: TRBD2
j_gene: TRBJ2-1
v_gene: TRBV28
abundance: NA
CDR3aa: CASSGGGANNEQFF
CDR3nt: TGTGCCAGCAGTGGCGGGGGGGCGAACAATGAGCAGTTCTTC

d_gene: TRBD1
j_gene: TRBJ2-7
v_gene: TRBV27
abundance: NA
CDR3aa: CASSPRQGYSYEQYF
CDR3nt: TGTGCCAGCAGTCCACGACAGGGGTACTCCTACGAGCAGTACTTC

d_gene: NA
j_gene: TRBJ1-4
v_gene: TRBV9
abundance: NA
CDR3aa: CASSETGVGEKLFF
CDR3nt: TGTGCCAGCAGCGAGACCGGGGTAGGAGAAAAACTGTTTTTT

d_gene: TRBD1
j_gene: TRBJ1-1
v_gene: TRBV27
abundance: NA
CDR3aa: CASSGQGHIGAFF
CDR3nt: TGTGCCAGCAGTGGACAGGGACATATAGGAGCTTTCTTT

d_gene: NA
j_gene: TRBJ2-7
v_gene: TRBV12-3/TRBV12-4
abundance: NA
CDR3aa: CASSRQVAYEQYF
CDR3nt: TGTGCCAGCAGTCGACAGGTCGCCTACGAGCAGTACTTC

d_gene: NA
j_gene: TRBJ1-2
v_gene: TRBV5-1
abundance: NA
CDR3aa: CASSLDTNYGYTF
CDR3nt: TGCGCCAGCAGCTTGGACACGAACTATGGCTACACCTTC

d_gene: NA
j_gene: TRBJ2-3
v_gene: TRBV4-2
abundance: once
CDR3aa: CASSQDQGGTAQYF
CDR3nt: TGTGCCAGCAGCCAAGATCAGGGGGGAACGGCGCAGTATTTT

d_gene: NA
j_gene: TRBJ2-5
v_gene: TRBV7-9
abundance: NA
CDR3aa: CASSFRPKSGETQYF
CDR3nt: TGTGCCAGCAGCTTTAGGCCGAAATCGGGGGAGACCCAGTACTTC

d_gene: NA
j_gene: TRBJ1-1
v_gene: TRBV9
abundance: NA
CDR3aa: CASSVGANTEAFF
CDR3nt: TGTGCCAGCAGCGTAGGCGCGAACACTGAAGCTTTCTTT

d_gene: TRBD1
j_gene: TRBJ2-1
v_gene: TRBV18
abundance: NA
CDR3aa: CASSPNGQGANEQFF
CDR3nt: TGTGCCAGCTCACCGAACGGACAGGGGGCGAATGAGCAGTTCTTC

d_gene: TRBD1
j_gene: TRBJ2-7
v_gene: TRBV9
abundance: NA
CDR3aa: CASSNGQANYEQYF
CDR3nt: TGTGCCAGCAGCAACGGACAGGCGAACTACGAGCAGTACTTC

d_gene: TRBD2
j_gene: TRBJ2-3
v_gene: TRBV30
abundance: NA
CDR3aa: CAWSVQAGGQDTQYF
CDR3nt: TGTGCCTGGAGTGTACAAGCGGGGGGGCAAGATACGCAGTATTTT

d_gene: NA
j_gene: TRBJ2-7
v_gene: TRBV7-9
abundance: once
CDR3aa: CASSPTGYEQYF
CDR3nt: TGTGCCAGCAGCCCGACGGGCTACGAGCAGTACTTC

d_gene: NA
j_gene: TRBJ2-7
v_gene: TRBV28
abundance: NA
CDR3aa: CASRVDRWYYYEQYF
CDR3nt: TGTGCCAGCAGAGTCGACAGGTGGTATTACTACGAGCAGTACTTC

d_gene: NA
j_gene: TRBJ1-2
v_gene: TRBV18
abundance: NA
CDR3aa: CASSLSLQGWSGYTF
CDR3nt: TGTGCCAGCTCCCTCAGTTTACAGGGTTGGAGTGGCTACACCTTC

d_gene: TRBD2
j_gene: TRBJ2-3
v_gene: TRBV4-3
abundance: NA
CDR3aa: CASSQGVGRGGARDTQYF
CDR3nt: TGCGCCAGCAGCCAAGGAGTGGGGCGCGGGGGGGCGAGAGATACGCAGTATTTT

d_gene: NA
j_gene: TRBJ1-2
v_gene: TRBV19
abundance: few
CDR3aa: CASTFLGGYGYTF
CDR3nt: TGTGCCAGTACATTCCTGGGGGGCTATGGCTACACCTTC

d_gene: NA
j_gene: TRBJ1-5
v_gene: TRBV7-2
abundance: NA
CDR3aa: CASSLVGGMVSNQPQHF
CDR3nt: TGTGCCAGCAGCTTAGTCGGGGGAATGGTGAGCAATCAGCCCCAGCATTTT

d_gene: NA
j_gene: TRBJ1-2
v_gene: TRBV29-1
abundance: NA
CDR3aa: CSAPGVGYTF
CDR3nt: TGCAGCGCGCCAGGGGTCGGCTACACCTTC

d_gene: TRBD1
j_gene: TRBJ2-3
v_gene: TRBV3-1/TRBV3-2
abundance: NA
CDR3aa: CASRSQGAGTDTQYF
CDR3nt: TGTGCCAGCCGGTCTCAGGGGGCAGGAACAGATACGCAGTATTTT

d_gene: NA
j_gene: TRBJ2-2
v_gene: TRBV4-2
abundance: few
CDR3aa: CASSQDWLALGELFF
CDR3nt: TGTGCCAGCAGCCAAGATTGGCTTGCCTTGGGGGAGCTGTTTTTT

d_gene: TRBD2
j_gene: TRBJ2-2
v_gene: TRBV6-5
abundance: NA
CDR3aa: CASSYWRGENTGELFF
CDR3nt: TGTGCCAGCAGTTACTGGCGGGGGGAGAACACCGGGGAGCTGTTTTTT

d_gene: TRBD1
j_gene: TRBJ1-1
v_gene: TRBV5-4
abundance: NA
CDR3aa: CASSLGAGGMAEAFF
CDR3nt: TGTGCCAGCAGCTTGGGTGCAGGGGGCATGGCTGAAGCTTTCTTT

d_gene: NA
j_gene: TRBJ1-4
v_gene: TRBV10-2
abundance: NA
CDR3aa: CASSESRNSNEKLFF
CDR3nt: TGCGCCAGCAGTGAGTCGAGAAACTCGAATGAAAAACTGTTTTTT

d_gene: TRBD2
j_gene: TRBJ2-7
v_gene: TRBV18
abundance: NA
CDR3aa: CASSPGLSIHEQYF
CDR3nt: TGTGCCAGCTCACCGGGACTATCTATACACGAGCAGTACTTC

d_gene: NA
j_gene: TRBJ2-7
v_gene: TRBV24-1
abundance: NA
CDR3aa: CATSDPAGAHEQYF
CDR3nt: TGTGCCACCAGTGATCCGGCAGGGGCTCACGAGCAGTACTTC

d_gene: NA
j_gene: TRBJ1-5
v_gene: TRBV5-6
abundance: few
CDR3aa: CASSLWRAGNQPQHF
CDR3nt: TGTGCCAGCAGCTTGTGGAGGGCTGGCAATCAGCCCCAGCATTTT

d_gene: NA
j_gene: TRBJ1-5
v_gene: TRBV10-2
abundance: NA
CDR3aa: CASSESSGDRNQPQHF
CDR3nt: TGCGCCAGCAGTGAGTCGTCGGGGGACCGGAATCAGCCCCAGCATTTT

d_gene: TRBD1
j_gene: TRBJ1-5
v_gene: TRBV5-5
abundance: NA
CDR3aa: CASSLGAGGLNQPQHF
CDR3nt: TGTGCCAGCAGCTTGGGGGCAGGGGGACTCAATCAGCCCCAGCATTTT

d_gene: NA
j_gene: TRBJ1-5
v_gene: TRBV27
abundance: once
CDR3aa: CASSPGDGVRPQHF
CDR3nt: TGTGCCAGCAGTCCAGGGGACGGGGTGCGGCCCCAGCATTTT

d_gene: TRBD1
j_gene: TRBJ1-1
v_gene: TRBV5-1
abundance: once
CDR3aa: CASSQQGDTEAFF
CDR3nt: TGCGCCAGCAGCCAACAGGGGGACACTGAAGCTTTCTTT

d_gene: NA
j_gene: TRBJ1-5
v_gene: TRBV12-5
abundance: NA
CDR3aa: CASGSPRDSNQPQHF
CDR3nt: TGTGCTAGTGGTTCCCCCAGGGATAGCAATCAGCCCCAGCATTTT

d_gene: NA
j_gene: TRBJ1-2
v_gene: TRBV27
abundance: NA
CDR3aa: CASSLLGQYGYTF
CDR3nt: TGTGCCAGCAGTTTATTGGGGCAGTATGGCTACACCTTC

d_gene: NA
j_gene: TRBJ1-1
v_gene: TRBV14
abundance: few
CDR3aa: CASSRQPNTEAFF
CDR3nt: TGTGCCAGCAGCCGACAGCCGAACACTGAAGCTTTCTTT

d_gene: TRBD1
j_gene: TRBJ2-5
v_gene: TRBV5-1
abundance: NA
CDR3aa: CASSLRDREETQYF
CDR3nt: TGCGCCAGCAGCTTGCGGGACAGGGAAGAGACCCAGTACTTC

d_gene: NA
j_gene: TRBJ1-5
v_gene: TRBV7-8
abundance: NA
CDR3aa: CASSLGQSNQPQHF
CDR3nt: TGTGCCAGCAGCTTGGGCCAGAGCAATCAGCCCCAGCATTTT

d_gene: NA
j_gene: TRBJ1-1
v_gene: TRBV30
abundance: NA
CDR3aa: CAARENTEAFF
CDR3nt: TGTGCCGCCCGGGAGAACACTGAAGCTTTCTTT

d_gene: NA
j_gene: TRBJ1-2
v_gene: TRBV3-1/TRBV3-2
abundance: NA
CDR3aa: CASSPQGSYGYTF
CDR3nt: TGTGCCAGCAGCCCACAGGGTTCCTATGGCTACACCTTC

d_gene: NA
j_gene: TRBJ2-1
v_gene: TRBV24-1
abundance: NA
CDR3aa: CATSDLMTAYNEQFF
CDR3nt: TGTGCCACCAGTGACCTTATGACAGCCTACAATGAGCAGTTCTTC

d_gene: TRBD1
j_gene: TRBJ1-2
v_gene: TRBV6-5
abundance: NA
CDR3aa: CASRPGGNYGYTF
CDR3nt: TGTGCCAGCAGGCCAGGGGGCAACTATGGCTACACCTTC

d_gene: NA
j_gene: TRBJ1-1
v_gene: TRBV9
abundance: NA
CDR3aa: CASSVGVRAAGTEAFF
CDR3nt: TGTGCCAGCAGCGTAGGAGTGCGGGCCGCGGGGACTGAAGCTTTCTTT

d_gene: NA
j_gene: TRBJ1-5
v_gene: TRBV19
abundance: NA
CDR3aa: CASSIVYNQPQHF
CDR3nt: TGTGCCAGTAGTATAGTGTACAATCAGCCCCAGCATTTT

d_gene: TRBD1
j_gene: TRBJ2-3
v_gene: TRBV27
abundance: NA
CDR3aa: CASSLVNRGSDTQYF
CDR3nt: TGTGCCAGCAGTTTAGTAAACAGGGGTTCAGATACGCAGTATTTT